The rows below give T cell receptor beta chains drawn from one sample of a study of cytomegalovirus exposure and HLA in healthy donors. The method was immunoSEQ multiplex PCR; TCRdb's version includes in-frame clones alone and lacks a portion of them. The repertoire holds over 100,000 clones, with 74% as singletons. The sequenced sample was PBMCs. The origin of the receptors is a human donor in good health. Both conserved end residues are part of each CDR3. Each record gives: CDR3 length, V gene, clone size, J gene, CDR3 protein. Expanded clones are given a class, and other clones once, few, many or no size at all.

len: 17
v_gene: TRBV7-9
abundance: -
j_gene: TRBJ2-5
CDR3aa: CASSSWTSGGAVETQYF

len: 14
v_gene: TRBV6-6
abundance: few
j_gene: TRBJ1-6
CDR3aa: CASTWTGGNSPLHF

len: 16
v_gene: TRBV4-1
abundance: -
j_gene: TRBJ1-2
CDR3aa: CASSQDWEVRSYGYTF

len: 17
v_gene: TRBV11-2
abundance: once
j_gene: TRBJ1-6
CDR3aa: CASSLAGGARTSSPLHF

len: 13
v_gene: TRBV7-8
abundance: -
j_gene: TRBJ1-1
CDR3aa: CASSYNRGAEAFF

len: 14
v_gene: TRBV6-5
abundance: -
j_gene: TRBJ2-7
CDR3aa: CASSYSISSYEQYF

len: 15
v_gene: TRBV6-5
abundance: -
j_gene: TRBJ1-1
CDR3aa: CASGTYRVVNTEAFF

len: 15
v_gene: TRBV9
abundance: -
j_gene: TRBJ1-2
CDR3aa: CASSSLGGADYGYTF

len: 15
v_gene: TRBV7-2
abundance: -
j_gene: TRBJ1-3
CDR3aa: CASSRGGQGLNTIYF

len: 17
v_gene: TRBV7-2
abundance: -
j_gene: TRBJ2-1
CDR3aa: CASSYAGTGSSYNEQFF

len: 14
v_gene: TRBV6-1
abundance: -
j_gene: TRBJ2-7
CDR3aa: CASSVDILSGEQYF

len: 15
v_gene: TRBV6-5
abundance: -
j_gene: TRBJ1-2
CDR3aa: CASSYSSGGSRGYTF

len: 15
v_gene: TRBV11-1
abundance: -
j_gene: TRBJ2-1
CDR3aa: CASSPTTLPGNEQFF

len: 15
v_gene: TRBV30
abundance: once
j_gene: TRBJ2-3
CDR3aa: CASARGQGSTDTQYF

len: 14
v_gene: TRBV6-1
abundance: -
j_gene: TRBJ1-1
CDR3aa: CATNLRGAQQEAFF

len: 15
v_gene: TRBV6-6
abundance: -
j_gene: TRBJ2-5
CDR3aa: CASSYSSRGHETQYF

len: 14
v_gene: TRBV15
abundance: -
j_gene: -
CDR3aa: CATSTDRDHYEQYF

len: 14
v_gene: TRBV10-3
abundance: -
j_gene: TRBJ1-1
CDR3aa: CAISVAGANTEAFF

len: 15
v_gene: TRBV7-2
abundance: -
j_gene: TRBJ1-5
CDR3aa: CASSPWRGPNQPQHF

len: 15
v_gene: TRBV30
abundance: -
j_gene: TRBJ2-7
CDR3aa: CAWRMTGTSSYEQYF

len: 15
v_gene: TRBV27
abundance: -
j_gene: TRBJ1-2
CDR3aa: CASRDRGSQGYGYTF

len: 13
v_gene: TRBV28
abundance: -
j_gene: TRBJ1-2
CDR3aa: CASSPPDIIGYTF

len: 14
v_gene: TRBV27
abundance: once
j_gene: TRBJ2-2
CDR3aa: CASSHGLAGGPLFF

len: 15
v_gene: TRBV4-1
abundance: -
j_gene: TRBJ1-3
CDR3aa: CASSQDRDTGNTIYF

len: 13
v_gene: TRBV29-1
abundance: -
j_gene: TRBJ2-7
CDR3aa: CSASGGRSYEQYF

len: 15
v_gene: TRBV30
abundance: once
j_gene: TRBJ1-4
CDR3aa: CAWTQDRGGNEKLFF

len: 17
v_gene: TRBV4-1
abundance: -
j_gene: TRBJ1-2
CDR3aa: CASSQGPLSGGDYGYTF

len: 17
v_gene: TRBV4-1
abundance: -
j_gene: TRBJ1-1
CDR3aa: CASSQAERSVMNTEAFF

len: 14
v_gene: TRBV6-5
abundance: -
j_gene: TRBJ2-2
CDR3aa: CASRTSAYTGELFF

len: 14
v_gene: TRBV28
abundance: -
j_gene: TRBJ1-5
CDR3aa: CASSPTGLRQPQHF

len: 16
v_gene: TRBV4-2
abundance: -
j_gene: TRBJ2-1
CDR3aa: CASSQDWGVTYNEQFF